This T cell receptor (beta chain) emerged from a study of blood T cell repertoires in COVID-19. Study-level information: In each case, the material was cDNA or gDNA derived from T cells, B-cell-depleted T cells, or PBMCs.

Researchers sorted participants into cohorts using their self-reported clinical history. Either two negative PCRs, clearance, or symptom resolution qualified Cohort 3 donors as recovered. Sequenced by immunoSEQ multiplex PCR; TCRdb stores in-frame clones only, minus some. The repertoire has 150,000 to 200,000 clones, about 91% of them found once; the top ten carry approximately 0.8%. Trimming removed 10 bases from V and 4 bases from J, with 19 bases in between. Germline V gene sequence: CDR1 ENHRY, CDR2 SYGVKD. The CDR3 runs 14 residues. This clonotype was sampled from a young woman who had recovered from COVID-19. The chain employs TRBV10-3 and TRBJ1-1; possibly TRBD1 for D (6 bases). What was sequenced was PBMCs or T cells enriched from blood (not recorded which). This CDR3 reads CASIPDRLRTEAFF. CDR3 coding DNA: TGTGCCAGCATCCCTGACAGGCTTCGCACTGAAGCTTTCTTT.